This TCR beta chain emerged from a study of cytomegalovirus exposure and HLA in healthy donors. Study outcomes and limitations: Some segments of the V type, notably TRBV6-2 and TRBV6-3, were excluded as indistinguishable.

Every donor was a healthy person donating bone marrow. Worth noting for this clone: What it binds is unknown.

This CDR3 has 15 residues. The ends were cut back, 4 bases at V and 4 bases at J, with 14 bases in the middle. Germline CDR1 reads SNHLY; CDR2 reads FYNNEI. PCR used 60 Vbeta primers and 13 Jbeta primers. Profiling relied on immunoSEQ multiplex PCR, and the TCRdb table lists in-frame clones only, not all of them. The sample has hundreds of thousands of clones; 80% to 90% are singletons. Material: PBMCs. The chain employs TRBV2 and TRBJ2-1; tentative D call: TRBD2 (6 bases). The TCR originated in a young woman in good health and CMV-seronegative. CDR3 protein: CASSVGGGFYNEQFF. In DNA form, the CDR3 reads TGTGCCAGCAGTGTGGGTGGGGGGTTTTACAATGAGCAGTTCTTC.